This T cell receptor beta chain was captured in a study of blood T cells in healthy people across ages. With 8 bases removed from V and 1 base from J, the gap between germline ends came to 12 bases. From germline, CDR1 is MNHNS and CDR2 SASEGT. The CDR3 loop spans 13 amino acids. The use of a sample-barcoded 5' primer and a J-beta primer mix characterized a second PCR of 7 to 11 cycles. In TCRdb, the 5' RACE reads were re-called with MiXCR into one record per CDR3 protein. The table has hundreds of thousands of distinct CDR3 sequences, roughly three fifths seen once. The source material was blood. The chain couples TRBV6-1 to TRBJ2-7; D not resolved. The clonotype comes from a man in his 60s in good health. CDR3 nucleotides: TGTGCCAGCGGGCCCCAAACTTCCTACGAGCAGTACTTC. It specifies CASGPQTSYEQYF.